Listed below are T cell receptor beta chains from one sample, sequenced in a study of T cells expressing NK-cell markers. TCRdb re-called the 5' RACE reads; one entry per CDR3 protein, DNA not given. This table holds about 260,000 distinct CDR3 sequences. The specimen sequenced was blood T cells: a sorted CD56 or NKG2C T cell subset, CD4+ or CD8+ T cells, or bulk PBMC T cells (not recorded which). The receptor source for this set is a woman aged 18 to 69 in good health. CDR3s include the opening cysteine and the closing phenylalanine or tryptophan.

J: TRBJ1-1
V: TRBV25-1
CDR3: CASGRNTEAFF

J: TRBJ2-5
V: TRBV18
CDR3: CASSLDRVETQYF

J: TRBJ2-1
V: TRBV7-7
CDR3: CASSPSTYNEQFF

J: TRBJ2-1
V: TRBV20-1
CDR3: CSASNPSGHYNEQFF

J: TRBJ1-5
V: TRBV6-1
CDR3: CAILGQGRNQPQHF

J: TRBJ2-1
V: TRBV14
CDR3: CASSQNGAQNEQFF

J: TRBJ2-3
V: TRBV12-3/TRBV12-4
CDR3: CASTKTRSTDTQYF

J: TRBJ2-5
V: TRBV7-2
CDR3: CASSPGGSGTKTQYF

J: TRBJ1-5
V: TRBV2
CDR3: CASSSGRHQPQHF

J: TRBJ2-2
V: TRBV19
CDR3: CASRRQPDNTGELFF

J: TRBJ2-3
V: TRBV5-6
CDR3: CASSVTSGGRTDTQYF

J: TRBJ2-5
V: TRBV21-1
CDR3: CASSKYNRVQETQYF

J: TRBJ2-1
V: TRBV6-6
CDR3: CASSRTPYNEQFF

J: TRBJ2-1
V: TRBV20-1
CDR3: CSAALATSGGDNEQFF

J: TRBJ2-1
V: TRBV5-5
CDR3: CASSLFGESSYNEQFF

J: TRBJ2-5
V: TRBV12-3/TRBV12-4
CDR3: CASSLSNLAGGREETQYF

J: TRBJ2-7
V: TRBV29-1
CDR3: CSAWPGLADEQYF

J: TRBJ2-3
V: TRBV12-3/TRBV12-4
CDR3: CASILTRAIRWCDTQYF

J: TRBJ1-2
V: TRBV12-3/TRBV12-4
CDR3: CASSPWGYGYTF

J: TRBJ1-1
V: TRBV29-1
CDR3: CSVFYDSRPTEAFF

J: TRBJ2-3
V: TRBV7-2
CDR3: CATPLAGVGTDTQYF

J: TRBJ2-5
V: TRBV7-9
CDR3: CASSSSGLGRETQYF

J: TRBJ2-7
V: TRBV10-3
CDR3: CAISDGGLYEQYF

J: TRBJ2-2
V: TRBV5-1
CDR3: CASSLEAGRVGGELFF

J: TRBJ2-7
V: TRBV2
CDR3: CARGLAGEQYF

J: TRBJ1-5
V: TRBV9
CDR3: CASRRGAERLRSNQPQHF

J: TRBJ1-5
V: TRBV29-1
CDR3: CSVGGDSYNQPQHF

J: TRBJ2-1
V: TRBV18
CDR3: CASSGLAGGRSYNEQFF

J: TRBJ2-3
V: TRBV3-1
CDR3: CASSQRGTTDTQYF

J: TRBJ1-2
V: TRBV4-3
CDR3: CASSQLTAGTGGPLTF

J: TRBJ2-3
V: TRBV18
CDR3: CASSSVGTDTQYF

J: TRBJ2-2
V: TRBV5-6
CDR3: CASSKLGELFF

J: TRBJ2-3
V: TRBV6-1
CDR3: CASSLTGTGFADTQYF

J: TRBJ1-4
V: TRBV7-8
CDR3: CASSLERGSGEKLFF

J: TRBJ2-3
V: TRBV12-3/TRBV12-4
CDR3: CASRMTSGSIVF

J: TRBJ2-7
V: TRBV4-1
CDR3: CASSQKDRAYEQYF

J: TRBJ1-1
V: TRBV3-1
CDR3: CASSGRSTEAFF

J: TRBJ2-1
V: TRBV7-6
CDR3: CASSRRVGSYNEQFF

J: TRBJ1-1
V: TRBV5-1
CDR3: CASSPLAGGNTEAFF

J: TRBJ2-7
V: TRBV28
CDR3: CASGPSYEQYF

J: TRBJ2-3
V: TRBV6-1
CDR3: CASRRRQVRSTDTQYF

J: TRBJ2-1
V: TRBV20-1
CDR3: CSASVGLDYNEQFF

J: TRBJ2-7
V: TRBV7-2
CDR3: CASSLGRAVGGEQYF

J: TRBJ2-2
V: TRBV2
CDR3: CASTGQGSNTGELFF

J: TRBJ2-3
V: TRBV9
CDR3: CASSVAAPDTQYF

J: TRBJ1-1
V: TRBV7-6
CDR3: CASSLGLGGNTEAFF

J: TRBJ1-2
V: TRBV14
CDR3: CASSQARNYGYTF

J: TRBJ1-4
V: TRBV28
CDR3: CASSPFGPEKLFF

J: TRBJ1-1
V: TRBV20-1
CDR3: CSASGGRGLNTEAFF

J: TRBJ2-5
V: TRBV27
CDR3: CASRVTSAGTQYF

J: TRBJ2-5
V: TRBV19
CDR3: CATDRGPGAQETQYF

J: TRBJ2-2
V: TRBV20-1
CDR3: CSARDLTSGGHTGELFF

J: TRBJ2-7
V: TRBV5-4
CDR3: CASSLPGLYGEQYF